This T cell receptor beta chain was retrieved from a study of blood T cells in healthy people across ages. Regarding the study as a whole: A strong correlation between TCR beta diversity and naive T cell percentage was seen. Donor CMV status, an unknown factor, possibly confounded changes in expanded clonotypes.

Concerning this clonotype itself: Its specificity is not known.

Then a second PCR, running roughly 7 to 11 cycles, was carried out with a sample-barcoded 5' primer and a J-beta primer mix. TCRdb reprocessed the 5' RACE reads via MiXCR and lists one record per CDR3 protein. The data contain around 970,000 distinct CDR3 sequences, 51% of them singletons. The CDR3 spans 15 residues. V gene TRBV21-1 combines with J gene TRBJ2-2; TRBD1 is the table's D call and was not checked against the DNA. TRBV21-1 constitutes a pseudogene. The sequenced material came from blood. This TCR derives from a woman in her sixties or seventies in good health. The CDR3 DNA is TGTGCCAGCAGCCCCCGAAGGGGCTTGCCCGGGGAGCTGTTTTTT. Amino acids: CASSPRRGLPGELFF.